These 23 T cell receptor beta chains were all obtained from the same sample, sequenced in a study of chemoradiotherapy in HPV16-positive cancers. Here immunoSEQ multiplex PCR was the method, and the copy in TCRdb shows in-frame clones only, minus some. Here the sample spans more than 25,000 clones, about 93% being singletons. The sample was blood, taken from a patient who underwent chemoradiotherapy. The receptors were gathered from a human donor with HPV-associated anogenital cancer.

The DNA of the CDR3 is TGTGCCAGCAGCCAAGAATTCGGGGGTTTTAGCTATGGCTACACCTTC. Encoded protein: CASSQEFGGFSYGYTF. The gene calls are TRBV14 and TRBJ1-2; perhaps TRBD1 as D (5 bases). Germline V gives CDR1 SGHDN, CDR2 FVKESK. V lost 0 bases, J lost 4 bases, and 15 bases lay in between. The CDR3 has 16 residues.

This clone appeared a single time. This chain links TRBV10-3 with TRBJ1-1; D ambiguous. Trimming took 0 bases from V and 5 from J, leaving 7 bases between them. This CDR3 spans 13 amino acids. Germline CDR1 is ENHRY and CDR2 is SYGVKD. CDR3: CAISESADTEAFF. CDR3 sequence (DNA): TGTGCCATCAGTGAGTCCGCCGATACTGAAGCTTTCTTT.

This rearrangement joins TRBV5-1 to TRBJ2-1; D is unresolved. The V gene lost 0 bases and the J gene lost 12 bases, with 28 bases spanning the gap. The CDR3 is 18 amino acids. Germline-derived CDR1 and CDR2 are SGHRS and YFSETQ. The CDR3 region is CASSLGPLGSSRFLGQFF. Written as DNA, the CDR3 is TGCGCCAGCAGCTTGGGGCCCCTGGGTAGCAGTCGTTTTTTGGGGCAGTTCTTC.

The genes are TRBV28 and TRBJ1-2, with 11 bases fitting TRBD1. After removal of 5 bases from V and 3 bases from J, the junction contained 5 bases not matched to a gene. CDR3 length: 15 residues. Germline V gene data show CDR1 as MDHEN and CDR2 as SYDVKM. CDR3 protein: CASSQPGQGDYGYTF. CDR3 sequence (DNA): TGTGCCAGCAGTCAGCCGGGACAGGGGGACTATGGCTACACCTTC.

The chain links TRBV11-2 to TRBJ1-2, with 7 bases that match TRBD1. The trim removed 6 bases at V and 7 bases at J, leaving 11 bases unmatched. Germline V lookup: CDR1 SGHAT, CDR2 FQNNGV. This CDR3 region has 14 residues. Written as DNA, the CDR3 is TGTGCCAGCAGTAAGGGGGCAGGCCGCGGTGGCTACACCTTC. Its translation: CASSKGAGRGGYTF.

V and J are TRBV9 and TRBJ1-4; D is possibly TRBD1 (6 bases). Germline V gene data show CDR1 as SGDLS and CDR2 as YYNGEE. This CDR3 is built from 13 residues. The germline V and J ends were trimmed by 3 bases and 3 bases, with 6 bases remaining between them. CDR3 DNA: TGTGCCAGCAGCGGGACAGCTAATGAAAAACTGTTTTTT. Translated, it gives CASSGTANEKLFF.

The rearrangement joins TRBV29-1 to TRBJ2-5; a weak D match, TRBD1 (6 bases). Germline values: CDR1 SQVTM, CDR2 ANQGSEA. V lost 6 bases and J lost 1, with 15 bases in between. This CDR3 comprises 14 residues. This chain's CDR3 is CSVDATGTQETQYF. The DNA for the CDR3 is TGCAGCGTAGACGCAACAGGGACCCAAGAGACCCAGTACTTC.

V and J are TRBV27 and TRBJ1-1; tentatively, D is TRBD1 (5 bases). Between the trimmed V and J ends, which lost 3 bases and 1 base, there was a span of 9 bases. Germline V gene lookup returns CDR1 MNHEY and CDR2 SMNVEV (reference sequence). The CDR3 covers 14 residues. CDR3 residues: CASSFSRANTEAFF. The CDR3 DNA reads as TGTGCCAGCAGTTTCAGCAGGGCGAACACTGAAGCTTTCTTT.

The chain is built from TRBV5-4 and TRBJ2-3; TRBD2 matches at 8 bases. Unmatched junction bases numbered 6, after V lost 0 bases and J lost 6 bases. There are 15 residues in the CDR3. Germline values: CDR1 SGHNT, CDR2 YYREEE (reference sequence). The CDR3 region is CASSLGTSTHDTQYF. In DNA form, the CDR3 reads TGTGCCAGCAGCTTGGGGACTAGCACTCACGATACGCAGTATTTT.

V gene TRBV5-1 combines with J gene TRBJ1-6, with D tentatively TRBD1 (6 bases). The V gene lost 0 bases and the J gene lost 8 bases, with 15 bases spanning the gap. The V gene's germline CDR1 is SGHRS and CDR2 YFSETQ. The CDR3 consists of 16 residues. The CDR3 DNA reads as TGCGCCAGCAGCTTGGAGAGGGGCAGGGGTCATTCACCCCTCCACTTT. Translation gives CASSLERGRGHSPLHF.

The chain couples TRBV9 to TRBJ2-4; the D gene is possibly TRBD1 (6 bases). Trimming removed 0 bases at V and 8 bases at J, with 12 bases between. The CDR3 sequence is 14 residues long. Germline lookup yields CDR1 SGDLS and CDR2 YYNGEE. CDR3 in DNA: TGTGCCAGCAGCGTAGAAGGGGGTGTGGACATTCAGTACTTC. Protein: CASSVEGGVDIQYF. The whole variable domain, filled in from reference TRBV9 and TRBJ2-4, reads DSGVTQTPKHLITATGQRVTLRCSPRSGDLSVYWYQQSLDQGLQFLIQYYNGEERAKGNILERFSAQQFPDLHSELNLSSLELGDSALYFCASSVEGGVDIQYFGAGTRLSVL.

The chain couples TRBV12-2 to TRBJ1-1; whether TRBD1, the table's D call, matches the DNA was not checked. TRBV12-2 is described as a pseudogene. This CDR3 has 14 residues. The CDR3: CASRNGQGLAEAFF. In DNA form, the CDR3 reads TGTGCAAGTCGCAACGGACAGGGTCTTGCTGAAGCTTTCTTT.

This clone was seen more than once but under ten times. Here the CDR3 DNA reads TGTGCCAGCAGTGAAGTTCCAGGGGGAGGCAATCAGCCCCAGCATTTT. This gives the protein CASSEVPGGGNQPQHF. This sequence joins TRBV6-1 and TRBJ1-5; 7 bases are a match to TRBD1. V lost 1 base to trimming and J lost 2 bases; unmatched junction nucleotides: 5. CDR3 length: 16 amino acids. Germline CDR1 and CDR2: MNHNS and SASEGT.

This clone occurred once. The V call is TRBV29-1, the J call TRBJ2-1; D call uncertain. CDR1 and CDR2 (germline): SQVTM, ANQGSEA. Trimming removed 6 bases at V and 7 bases at J, with 7 bases between. The CDR3 consists of 10 residues. The CDR3 nucleotides are TGCAGCGTCCGTATGAATGAGCAGTTCTTC. Translating it yields CSVRMNEQFF.

This rearrangement joins TRBV5-4 to TRBJ2-7; no definite D call. V was pared by 0 bases and J by 0 bases, with 7 bases between. The CDR3 totals 14 residues. Germline V gives CDR1 SGHNT, CDR2 YYREEE (reference sequence). CDR3 nucleotide sequence: TGTGCCAGCAGCTTGGATTTGAGCTCCTACGAGCAGTACTTC. Its translation: CASSLDLSSYEQYF.

J is TRBJ2-7 and V is TRBV28, with TRBD1 matching over 8 bases. Per the germline V gene, CDR1 is MDHEN and CDR2 is SYDVKM. The CDR3 covers 14 residues. V lost 8 bases to trimming and J lost 2 bases; unmatched junction nucleotides: 8. The CDR3 loop is CASESGTGPYEQYF. The CDR3 region has the DNA TGTGCCAGCGAATCGGGGACAGGACCCTACGAGCAGTACTTC.

The genes are TRBV5-4 and TRBJ2-3; D might be TRBD1 (5 bases). V lost 4 bases to trimming and J lost 2 bases, with 8 bases between them. The germline V gene encodes CDR1 SGHNT and CDR2 YYREEE (reference sequence). This CDR3 has 13 residues. DNA of the CDR3: TGTGCCAGCAGCGCGGACAACACAGATACGCAGTATTTT. Protein sequence: CASSADNTDTQYF.

V is TRBV19 and J is TRBJ1-1; D gene ambiguous. Germline V lookup: CDR1 LNHDA, CDR2 SQIVND (reference sequence). Trimming removed 5 bases from V and 4 bases from J, with 11 bases in between. The CDR3 is 13 residues long. CDR3 nucleotides: TGTGCCAGTAGTTTTAAAGGAGCCACTGAAGCTTTCTTT. It codes for CASSFKGATEAFF.

This clone occurred once. V is TRBV9 and J is TRBJ2-1; D not certain. This CDR3 is built from 12 residues. Germline V lookup: CDR1 SGDLS, CDR2 YYNGEE. The V and J ends lost 0 bases and 8 bases respectively, with 6 bases between them. The CDR3 DNA follows: TGTGCCAGCAGCGTAGATTGGGATGAGCAGTTCTTC. Protein product: CASSVDWDEQFF.

The chain joins TRBV7-2 to TRBJ1-5; D unresolved. V was pared by 2 bases and J by 1 base, with 9 bases between. The germline V gene encodes CDR1 SGHTA and CDR2 FQGNSA. This CDR3 spans 15 amino acids. As DNA, the CDR3 is TGTGCCAGCAGCTTAAATCGAGCGAGCAATCAGCCCCAGCATTTT. Amino acid sequence: CASSLNRASNQPQHF.

This clone was recorded a few times. This sequence joins TRBV29-1 and TRBJ2-3, with 7 nucleotides matching TRBD1. Germline V lookup: CDR1 SQVTM, CDR2 ANQGSEA. J gave up 4 bases and V 7 bases, and 5 bases lay outside the gene matches. The CDR3 extends over 12 amino acids. The DNA of the CDR3 is TGCAGCGCCCGGACAGGCTCAGATACGCAGTATTTT. Its protein product is CSARTGSDTQYF.

V and J are TRBV14 and TRBJ2-3; D remains ambiguous. Trimming took off 3 bases at V and 5 bases at J, with 12 bases between the two ends. This CDR3 spans 14 amino acids. Looked up from germline, CDR1 is SGHDN and CDR2 is FVKESK. CDR3 loop: CASSHLDWGDTQYF. The DNA of the CDR3 is TGTGCCAGCAGCCACCTCGATTGGGGAGATACGCAGTATTTT.

The V gene is TRBV25-1, the J gene TRBJ1-2; weak D call: TRBD1 (6 bases). The CDR3 has 15 amino acids. Trimming stripped 2 bases from V and 0 bases from J, with 10 bases between. Germline CDR1 and CDR2: MGHDK and SYGVNS. The CDR3, as DNA: TGTGCCAGCAGTGAACAGGGGCATACTAACTATGGCTACACCTTC. Encoded protein: CASSEQGHTNYGYTF.